The 30 T cell receptor beta chains below come from one sample, sequenced in a study of T cells after yellow fever vaccination. TCRdb re-derived calls from the 5' RACE reads in MiXCR, one entry per CDR3 protein. The sample lists some 320,000 distinct CDR3 sequences, 4.1% occurring once. Here the sequenced sample was PBMCs, taken 5 days after the yellow fever booster vaccination. Source of these receptors: a man aged 18 to 35 who received the YFV17D yellow fever vaccine.

This clonotype has ten or more counts. The chain couples TRBV29-1 to TRBJ2-7, with D unresolved. From germline, CDR1 is SQVTM and CDR2 ANQGSEA. Between the trimmed V and J ends, which lost 3 bases and 1 base, there was a span of 7 bases. This CDR3 is built from 12 residues. CDR3 sequence reads: CSVEGLSYEQYF. In DNA form, the CDR3 reads TGCAGCGTTGAGGGCCTTTCCTACGAGCAGTACTTC.

Ten or more counts support this clonotype. This sequence joins TRBV6-2 or TRBV6-3 and TRBJ2-7; TRBD1 matches at 8 bases. Germline V gene sequence: CDR1 MNHEY, CDR2 SVGEGT. This CDR3 contains 14 residues. The V gene end was trimmed by 7 bases and the J gene end by 2 bases; junction bases not matched to a gene: 7. The CDR3 sequence: CASKRGQGTYEQYV. CDR3 DNA sequence: TGTGCCAGCAAACGCGGACAGGGCACCTACGAGCAGTACGTC.

By share, this clonotype ranks as large. The V call is TRBV5-5, the J call TRBJ1-5; D may be TRBD1 (5 bases). The CDR3 runs to 15 residues. Trimming removed 2 bases from V and 9 bases from J, with 18 bases in between. Germline values: CDR1 SGHKS, CDR2 YYEKEE (reference sequence). The CDR3 nucleotides read TGTGCCAGCAGCTTATACCGGGACTCCCCCAGGCCCCAGCATTTT. This sequence encodes CASSLYRDSPRPQHF.

This clonotype was counted only a few times. The rearrangement uses TRBV4-3 and TRBJ1-3; D uncertain. Trimming cost V 2 bases and J 2 bases, with 13 bases left between them. CDR1 and CDR2 from the germline V gene are LGHNA and YSLEER. The CDR3 runs 16 residues. CDR3 region: CASSQTSPSPGNTIYF. CDR3 coding DNA: TGCGCCAGCAGCCAAACCAGCCCCTCACCTGGAAACACCATATATTTT.

This clonotype was picked up a small number of times. The CDR3 DNA sequence: TGTGCCACCAGCAGAGATTTAGGGTCTGGAAACACCATATATTTT. Protein product: CATSRDLGSGNTIYF. This chain links TRBV15 with TRBJ1-3, with D unresolved. Germline CDR1 and CDR2: LNHNV and YYDKDF (reference sequence). V lost 0 bases and J lost 1, with 7 bases in between. The CDR3 covers 15 residues. The whole variable domain, filled in from reference TRBV15 and TRBJ1-3, reads DAMVIQNPRYQVTQFGKPVTLSCSQTLNHNVMYWYQQKSSQAPKLLFHYYDKDFNNEADTPDNFQSRRPNTSFCFLDIRSPGLGDTAMYLCATSRDLGSGNTIYFGEGSWLTVV.

The rearrangement links TRBV2 to TRBJ1-2; a weak D match, TRBD1 (5 bases). Per the germline V gene, CDR1 is SNHLY and CDR2 is FYNNEI. This CDR3 contains 12 residues. V lost 7 bases to trimming and J lost 8 bases, with 14 bases between them. The chain's CDR3 is CASTGGAEGYTF. CDR3 in DNA: TGTGCCAGCACCGGGGGAGCGGAAGGCTACACCTTC.

In this sample, this clonotype turned up many times. The chain has TRBV25-1 and TRBJ2-5; D is undetermined. Germline V gene lookup returns CDR1 MGHDK and CDR2 SYGVNS. Trimming stripped 4 bases from V and 5 bases from J, with 2 bases between. This CDR3 has 10 amino acids. DNA of the CDR3: TGTGCCAGCAGTGGGGAGACCCAGTACTTC. Its protein product is CASSGETQYF. Based on the CDR3 plus reference TRBV25-1 and TRBJ2-5, the full variable domain is EADIYQTPRYLVIGTGKKITLECSQTMGHDKMYWYQQDPGMELHLIHYSYGVNSTEKGDLSSESTVSRIRTEHFPLTLESARPSHTSQYLCASSGETQYFGPGTRLLVL.

The chain links TRBV24-1 to TRBJ2-7; 7 nucleotides match TRBD2. J gave up 7 bases and V 4 bases, and 9 bases lay outside the gene matches. This CDR3 spans 14 amino acids. Germline assignment: CDR1 KGHDR and CDR2 SFDVKD. Here the CDR3 reads CATSDSPAAGEQYF. The CDR3, as DNA: TGTGCCACCAGTGACTCCCCGGCAGCGGGGGAGCAGTACTTC.

This clonotype has just a few counts. The V and J genes are TRBV21-1 and TRBJ1-1; the D segment call TRBD1 is taken from the table without a DNA check. TRBV21-1 is tagged as a pseudogene. CDR3 length: 12 residues. For the CDR3, the DNA is TGTGCCAGCTGGGCGTGGTCCGCTGAAGCTTTCTTT. Translation: CASWAWSAEAFF.

V usage is TRBV11-2 and J usage is TRBJ2-5, with TRBD1 as a possible D gene (5 bases). The V gene lost 2 bases and the J gene lost 5 bases, with 12 bases spanning the gap. CDR1 and CDR2 from the germline V gene are SGHAT and FQNNGV. CDR3 length equals 14 residues. For the CDR3, the DNA is TGTGCCAGCAGCTTAAACAGGCTCTCGGAGACCCAGTACTTC. Translating it yields CASSLNRLSETQYF.

The chain combines TRBV7-3 with TRBJ2-1; the match to TRBD2 covers 9 bases. J was trimmed by 5 bases and V by 2 bases; bases with no gene match: 4. Germline V gene data show CDR1 as SGHTA and CDR2 as FQGTGA. The CDR3 spans 15 residues. In DNA form, the CDR3 reads TGTGCCAGCAGCTTAGGCGGGGGGGCCCACAATGAGCAGTTCTTC. Translating gives CASSLGGGAHNEQFF. Complete variable domain (other parts from reference TRBV7-3 and TRBJ2-1): GAGVSQTPSNKVTEKGKYVELRCDPISGHTALYWYRQSLGQGPEFLIYFQGTGAADDSGLPNDRFFAVRPEGSVSTLKIQRTERGDSAVYLCASSLGGGAHNEQFFGPGTRLTVL.

This clonotype was detected ten times or more. The rearrangement links TRBV6-2 or TRBV6-3 to TRBJ2-7; no reliable D call. The CDR3 sequence is 12 residues long. Germline V gene data show CDR1 as MNHEY and CDR2 as SVGEGT. The V end was cut by 6 bases, the J end by 4 bases, with 10 bases between. For the CDR3, the DNA is TGTGCCAGCAGCAGAGCGAGTTACGAGCAGTACGTC. Translating gives CASSRASYEQYV.

This clonotype has more than one count but fewer than ten. The genes are TRBV4-3 and TRBJ2-6; perhaps TRBD2 as D (7 bases). The CDR3 sequence is 16 residues long. V was trimmed by 4 bases and J by 3 bases, leaving 13 bases between them. Germline V lookup: CDR1 LGHNA, CDR2 YSLEER. The CDR3: CASSPGGGGGANVLTF. Here the CDR3 DNA reads TGCGCCAGCAGCCCTGGGGGGGGCGGTGGGGCCAACGTCCTGACTTTC.

This chain joins TRBV19 and TRBJ2-2; D unresolved. The CDR3 contains 14 residues. Trimming removed 5 bases at V and 4 bases at J, with 11 bases between. Germline CDR1 reads LNHDA; CDR2 reads SQIVND (reference sequence). The CDR3 sequence is CASSRVDGTGELFF. CDR3 nucleotide sequence: TGTGCCAGTAGTCGAGTCGACGGCACCGGGGAGCTGTTTTTT.

This clonotype turned up a few times. The genes are TRBV18 and TRBJ2-3; tentative D call: TRBD1 (6 bases). Germline V CDR1 and CDR2: KGHSH, LQKENI. The V and J ends lost 3 bases and 2 bases respectively, with 12 bases between them. The CDR3 loop spans 15 amino acids. In DNA form, the CDR3 reads TGTGCCAGCTCACCTAGGGACACGTCCACAGATACGCAGTATTTT. It specifies CASSPRDTSTDTQYF.

This clonotype has more than one count but fewer than ten. The chain employs TRBV5-1 and TRBJ1-1; TRBD1 matches 7 bases. Germline V CDR1 and CDR2: SGHRS, YFSETQ. V dropped 1 base and J dropped 4; count of bases not matched to a gene: 7. This CDR3 comprises 15 residues. The CDR3 sequence is CASSLLTGQGTEAFF. CDR3 bases: TGCGCCAGCAGCTTGTTGACAGGGCAAGGCACTGAAGCTTTCTTT.

There are many counts of this clonotype. The CDR3 loop is CASSRPGQQQETQYF. In nucleotides, the CDR3 is TGCGCCAGCAGCCGACCGGGACAGCAACAAGAGACCCAGTACTTC. The V and J genes are TRBV4-1 and TRBJ2-5, with TRBD1 identical over 7 bases. Germline V gene data show CDR1 as MGHRA and CDR2 as YSYEKL. J gave up 2 bases and V 4 bases, and 7 bases lay outside the gene matches. The CDR3 totals 15 residues.

The chain couples TRBV19 to TRBJ1-1; no firm D call. Trimming took off 3 bases at V and 0 bases at J, with 11 bases between the two ends. The CDR3 loop spans 15 amino acids. CDR1 is LNHDA and CDR2 is SQIVND in the germline V gene (reference sequence). Here the CDR3 reads CASSMGGNMNTEAFF. The CDR3 nucleotides are TGTGCCAGTAGTATGGGCGGGAACATGAACACTGAAGCTTTCTTT.

This chain links TRBV6-6 with TRBJ2-5, with D perhaps matching TRBD2 (5 bases). V lost 5 bases to trimming and J lost 5 bases, with 12 bases between them. Per the germline V gene, CDR1 is MNHNY and CDR2 is SVGAGI (reference sequence). The CDR3 loop spans 13 amino acids. The CDR3 DNA reads TGTGCCAGCAGTGTACCGGGGATGGAGACCCAGTACTTC. This encodes CASSVPGMETQYF.

This clonotype was picked up many times. The chain carries TRBV28 and TRBJ1-1, with D maybe TRBD1 (5 bases). The CDR3 is 15 residues long. Looked up from germline, CDR1 is MDHEN and CDR2 is SYDVKM. V gave up 6 bases and J gave up 1 base, with 15 bases separating them. The CDR3 loop reads CASSPPGDGNTEAFF. The CDR3 DNA reads TGTGCCAGCAGCCCACCGGGGGACGGGAACACTGAAGCTTTCTTT.

This clonotype was detected many times. The rearrangement links TRBV4-3 to TRBJ2-2; 8 nucleotides line up with TRBD2. Germline CDR1 reads LGHNA; CDR2 reads YSLEER. This CDR3 has 16 residues. J gave up 7 bases and V 1 base, and 8 bases lay outside the gene matches. The CDR3 DNA follows: TGCGCCAGCAGCCAAGGGTTCGGACTAGCCGGCGGGGAGCTGTTTTTT. It is translated as CASSQGFGLAGGELFF.

The chain employs TRBV3-1 and TRBJ1-2; D is unclear. This CDR3 region has 11 residues. V was cut by 1 base and J by 7 bases, with 4 bases left in between. Germline lookup yields CDR1 LGHDT and CDR2 YNNKEL (reference sequence). The CDR3 DNA follows: TGTGCCAGCAGCCAAGCGTCTGGCTACACCTTC. This translates into CASSQASGYTF.

The rearrangement uses TRBV27 and TRBJ2-5; D remains ambiguous. The V and J ends lost 5 bases and 1 base respectively, with 8 bases between them. The CDR3 extends over 13 amino acids. Germline values: CDR1 MNHEY, CDR2 SMNVEV (reference sequence). CDR3 protein: CASSRDVQETQYF. In DNA form, the CDR3 reads TGTGCCAGCAGTAGAGACGTCCAAGAGACCCAGTACTTC.

This clonotype was seen at least ten times. This chain connects TRBV7-2 to TRBJ1-6, with a weak D call TRBD1 (5 bases). V was pared by 10 bases and J by 7 bases, with 17 bases between. The CDR3 has 14 amino acids. The germline V gene encodes CDR1 SGHTA and CDR2 FQGNSA. CDR3 amino acids: CATPGPGPNSPLHF. The CDR3 bases are TGTGCCACCCCGGGTCCGGGGCCCAATTCACCCCTCCACTTT.

This clonotype was detected many times. V is TRBV12-3 or TRBV12-4 and J is TRBJ2-5, with D tentatively TRBD1 (6 bases). This CDR3 region has 13 residues. V lost 4 bases and J lost 7, with 13 bases in between. This chain's CDR3 is CASSSRTVGTQYF. CDR3 DNA: TGTGCCAGCAGTTCCCGGACAGTGGGGACCCAGTACTTC.

This clonotype showed up just a few times. The chain links TRBV7-2 to TRBJ2-7; 7 bases line up with TRBD1. This CDR3 is 16 amino acids long. Germline CDR1 and CDR2: SGHTA and FQGNSA. The ends lost 4 bases at V and 0 bases at J; junction bases unmatched: 9. This CDR3 is CASSSWTGLLSYEQYF. The CDR3 coding sequence is TGTGCCAGCAGCTCCTGGACAGGACTCCTCTCCTACGAGCAGTACTTC.

The chain combines TRBV5-1 with TRBJ1-6; D remains ambiguous. Germline CDR1 reads SGHRS; CDR2 reads YFSETQ. V was cut by 6 bases and J by 9 bases, with 16 bases left in between. The length of the CDR3 is 14 residues. CDR3 DNA sequence: TGCGCCAGCAACCTCAACCCGACATCTTCACCCCTCCACTTT. This gives the protein CASNLNPTSSPLHF.

This clonotype showed up many times. J is TRBJ1-1 and V is TRBV29-1, with D unclear. The CDR3 has 12 amino acids. The germline gives CDR1 SQVTM, CDR2 ANQGSEA. V lost 3 bases and J 1 base, leaving 6 bases between the germline ends. DNA of the CDR3: TGCAGCGTTGACCATGAGAACACTGAAGCTTTCTTT. This gives the protein CSVDHENTEAFF.

This clonotype was observed a few times. The V and J genes are TRBV11-3 and TRBJ2-7; D might be TRBD2 (5 bases). The CDR3 contains 12 residues. From germline, CDR1 is SGHNT and CDR2 YENEEA. Between the trimmed V and J ends, which lost 1 base and 8 bases, there was a span of 9 bases. The CDR3 DNA sequence: TGTGCCAGCAGCTTAGGTCCGGGAAAGCAGTACTTC. This encodes CASSLGPGKQYF.

This clonotype was observed at least ten times. V is TRBV28 and J is TRBJ1-2; possibly TRBD1 for D (5 bases). The germline V gene has CDR1 MDHEN and CDR2 SYDVKM. V was clipped by 2 bases and J by 4 bases, with 17 bases between them. There are 16 residues in the CDR3. CDR3 coding DNA: TGTGCCAGCAGTTTAAACTCACTCAGGGTGCTCTATGGCTACACCTTC. This encodes CASSLNSLRVLYGYTF.